The 29 T cell receptor beta chains below were found in one sample sequenced in a study of CD8 T cells in ankylosing spondylitis. TCRdb ran MiXCR on the 5' RACE reads and lists one entry per CDR3 protein. The table has about 10,000 distinct CDR3 sequences, around 6% seen once; the top ten hold 41%. Sequenced sample: blood, either unsorted or a sorted T cell fraction (not recorded which). These TCRs come from a female donor with ankylosing spondylitis or in good health (not recorded which).

In regard to this clonotype: Compared with germline, one end of the junction differs, possibly owing to a read error. J is TRBJ2-3 and V is TRBV9; 10 bases agree with TRBD1. Per germline, CDR1 SGDLS and CDR2 YYNGEE. There are 15 residues in the CDR3. The CDR3 sequence is CTSSGQGGLTDTQYF. The CDR3 nucleotides read TGTACCAGCAGCGGACAGGGGGGCTTGACAGATACCCAGTATTTT.

This clonotype was seen ten or more times. The rearrangement joins TRBV9 to TRBJ1-2; no reliable D call. V was cut by 0 bases and J by 7 bases, with 16 bases left in between. Germline V CDR1 and CDR2: SGDLS, YYNGEE. The CDR3 runs to 15 residues. The CDR3 DNA sequence: TGTGCCAGCAGCGTAGGATTGCCCAGGCGGGGTGGCTACACCTTC. The encoded protein is CASSVGLPRRGGYTF.

This clonotype has at least ten counts. This chain links TRBV9 with TRBJ2-3; D unresolved. The V gene lost 1 base and the J gene lost 4 bases, with 10 bases spanning the gap. The germline V gene encodes CDR1 SGDLS and CDR2 YYNGEE. The CDR3 has 14 amino acids. The CDR3 DNA follows: TGTGCCAGCAGCGTATACCGGGTGTCAGATACGCAGTATTTT. It yields the protein CASSVYRVSDTQYF.

The chain has TRBV9 and TRBJ2-3; D is perhaps TRBD2 (6 bases). V was shortened by 3 bases and J by 2 bases, with 7 bases between the two germline ends. This CDR3 is built from 13 residues. Germline CDR1 reads SGDLS; CDR2 reads YYNGEE. CDR3 coding DNA: TGTGCCAGCAGCGGGACTAACACAGATACGCAGTATTTT. Encoded protein: CASSGTNTDTQYF.

This clonotype was observed many times. The chain couples TRBV9 to TRBJ2-1; 10 nucleotides align to TRBD2. J was trimmed by 6 bases and V by 3 bases; bases with no gene match: 6. Germline V gene data show CDR1 as SGDLS and CDR2 as YYNGEE. The CDR3 length is 15 residues. Here the CDR3 reads CASSALGLAANEQFF. CDR3 DNA sequence: TGTGCCAGCAGCGCCCTCGGACTAGCGGCCAATGAGCAGTTCTTC.

This clonotype was counted ten times or more. V and J are TRBV21-1 and TRBJ2-7; the DNA was not used to check the table's D call, TRBD2. TRBV21-1 is a pseudogene. CDR3 length: 13 residues. The CDR3 DNA sequence: TGTGCCAGCGCCCGGGACTACTCCTACGAGCAGTACTTC. This translates into CASARDYSYEQYF.

This clonotype was picked up a small number of times. V gene TRBV9 combines with J gene TRBJ2-3; 8 bases map to TRBD2. V shed 4 bases and J 6 bases; nucleotides not matched to a gene: 10. The CDR3 sequence is 15 residues long. Germline V lookup: CDR1 SGDLS, CDR2 YYNGEE. DNA for the CDR3: TGTGCCAGCAGCCCAGGACTAGCCTGGACGGATACGCAGTATTTT. Amino acids: CASSPGLAWTDTQYF.

This clonotype was picked up many times. The chain links TRBV9 to TRBJ2-3; the D gene is possibly TRBD1 (5 bases). The CDR3 loop spans 16 amino acids. The V end lost 3 bases, the J end lost 2 bases, and 16 bases lay between the germline ends. Germline V lookup: CDR1 SGDLS, CDR2 YYNGEE. CDR3 nucleotides: TGTGCCAGCAGCGCCATCCTCCAGGGCCCCACAGATACGCAGTATTTT. Amino acids: CASSAILQGPTDTQYF.

This clonotype occurred many times. The rearrangement links TRBV9 to TRBJ2-7; D not certain. The CDR3 spans 12 residues. The germline V gene encodes CDR1 SGDLS and CDR2 YYNGEE. Trimming stripped 2 bases from V and 3 bases from J, with 6 bases between. The chain's CDR3 is CASSVNDYEQYF. Here the CDR3 DNA reads TGTGCCAGCAGCGTGAACGACTACGAGCAGTACTTC.

This clonotype is labeled medium-sized (0.01 to 0.1%). The chain uses TRBV9 and TRBJ1-2, with D possibly being TRBD1 (6 bases). CDR1 and CDR2 from the germline V gene are SGDLS and YYNGEE. Deletions cut 0 bases from V and 8 bases from J, with 8 bases between. The CDR3 contains 12 residues. This CDR3 is CASSVEGGGYTF. CDR3 coding DNA: TGTGCCAGCAGCGTAGAAGGGGGAGGCTACACCTTC.

This clonotype was counted many times. This sequence joins TRBV9 and TRBJ2-5; D could derive from TRBD1 or TRBD2 (7 bases each). Germline V gene sequence: CDR1 SGDLS, CDR2 YYNGEE. V lost 4 bases, J lost 2 bases, and 18 bases lay in between. This CDR3 has 16 amino acids. The CDR3 spells CASSPLGGGQQETQYF. As DNA, the CDR3 is TGTGCCAGCAGCCCCCTGGGCGGGGGACAGCAAGAGACCCAGTACTTC.

This clonotype has at least ten counts. The genes are TRBV9 and TRBJ2-1; D perhaps matches TRBD1 (6 bases). CDR1 is SGDLS and CDR2 is YYNGEE in the germline V gene. V lost 2 bases and J 0 bases, leaving 9 bases between the germline ends. The CDR3 is made up of 15 amino acids. The CDR3, as DNA: TGTGCCAGCAGCGTCAGGGGTACCTCCTACAATGAGCAGTTCTTC. It codes for CASSVRGTSYNEQFF.

This clonotype occurred many times. CDR3 sequence reads: CASSVVRRGEQFF. The CDR3 DNA sequence: TGTGCCAGCAGCGTAGTAAGGCGCGGTGAGCAGTTCTTC. The chain is built from TRBV9 and TRBJ2-1; D remains unclear. The V end was cut by 0 bases, the J end by 9 bases, with 10 bases between. The CDR3 spans 13 residues. In germline, CDR1 is SGDLS, CDR2 YYNGEE.

The chain has TRBV9 and TRBJ2-1, with D uncertain. Per the germline V gene, CDR1 is SGDLS and CDR2 is YYNGEE. The CDR3 contains 13 residues. Trimming took off 1 base at V and 3 bases at J, with 5 bases between the two ends. The CDR3 spells CASSVSHYNEQFF. The CDR3 DNA reads as TGTGCCAGCAGCGTAAGCCACTACAATGAGCAGTTCTTC.

This clonotype was seen ten or more times. The rearrangement uses TRBV9 and TRBJ2-1, with 11 positions matching TRBD2. In germline, CDR1 is SGDLS, CDR2 YYNGEE. The CDR3 sequence is 17 residues long. After removal of 4 bases from V and 3 bases from J, the junction contained 9 bases not matched to a gene. The CDR3: CASSIGLAGPLYNEQFF. The CDR3, as DNA: TGTGCCAGCAGCATCGGACTAGCGGGCCCTCTCTACAATGAGCAGTTCTTC.

This clonotype showed up many times. The chain couples TRBV9 to TRBJ2-1; 7 positions match TRBD2. The CDR3 loop spans 11 amino acids. Germline V gene sequence: CDR1 SGDLS, CDR2 YYNGEE. Trimming took 7 bases from V and 7 from J; bases not matched to a gene: 2. The CDR3 loop is CASGRGNEQFF. CDR3 nucleotides: TGTGCCAGCGGGCGGGGGAATGAGCAGTTCTTC. Based on the CDR3 plus reference TRBV9 and TRBJ2-1, the full variable domain is DSGVTQTPKHLITATGQRVTLRCSPRSGDLSVYWYQQSLDQGLQFLIQYYNGEERAKGNILERFSAQQFPDLHSELNLSSLELGDSALYFCASGRGNEQFFGPGTRLTVL.

There are many counts of this clonotype. The J gene is TRBJ2-6, the V gene TRBV9; the D is unclear. The CDR3 has 16 amino acids. Germline CDR1 SGDLS, CDR2 YYNGEE. Trimming pared 0 bases from V and 4 bases from J, leaving 11 bases between. The CDR3 region has the DNA TGTGCCAGCAGCGTAGATCGACCTACGGGGGCCAACGTCCTGACTTTC. Translating gives CASSVDRPTGANVLTF.

There are many counts of this clonotype. The chain uses TRBV11-3 and TRBJ2-1, with D possibly TRBD2 on 5 matching bases. Germline lookup yields CDR1 SGHNT and CDR2 YENEEA. Trimming shortened V by 5 bases and J by 16 bases, and 12 bases separated the two germline ends. CDR3 length: 10 residues. The CDR3 reads CASSKRRGFF. In DNA, the CDR3 is TGTGCCAGCAGCAAAAGACGGGGATTCTTC.

This clonotype was seen many times. V gene TRBV9 combines with J gene TRBJ2-4, with TRBD2 matching over 12 bases. Losses at the gene ends were 5 bases for V and 6 bases for J; bases not matched to a gene: 3. Germline-derived CDR1 and CDR2 are SGDLS and YYNGEE. CDR3 size: 14 residues. This CDR3 reads CASSTSGGTNIQYF. In DNA form, the CDR3 reads TGTGCCAGCAGTACTAGCGGGGGGACAAACATTCAGTACTTC.

This clonotype appeared many times. The chain has TRBV9 and TRBJ2-1; unclear D gene. V was clipped by 2 bases and J by 6 bases, with 12 bases between them. The germline CDR1 and CDR2 sequences are SGDLS and YYNGEE. This CDR3 is 14 amino acids long. The CDR3 bases are TGTGCCAGCAGCGTTGGAAAATTAGCCAATGAGCAGTTCTTC. This codes for CASSVGKLANEQFF.

This clonotype has a count of ten or more. The chain links TRBV9 to TRBJ2-1, with TRBD2 identical over 7 bases. The J segment lost 2 bases and the V segment lost 3 bases, leaving 5 bases of the junction unmatched. Germline assignment: CDR1 SGDLS and CDR2 YYNGEE. CDR3 length equals 15 residues. CDR3 in DNA: TGTGCCAGCAGCGACCGGGGACTACCCTACAATGAGCAGTTCTTC. It encodes CASSDRGLPYNEQFF.

This clonotype was detected many times. The genes are TRBV9 and TRBJ2-2, with D tentatively TRBD2 (6 bases). This CDR3 has 15 residues. V lost 3 bases to trimming and J lost 0 bases, with 9 bases between them. CDR1 is SGDLS and CDR2 is YYNGEE in the germline V gene. In DNA, the CDR3 is TGTGCCAGCAGCGCGGGGACTTCGAACACCGGGGAGCTGTTTTTT. Translating gives CASSAGTSNTGELFF.

The sample holds many counts of this clonotype. The chain is built from TRBV9 and TRBJ2-3; 7 bases line up with TRBD2. With 0 bases clipped from V and 2 bases from J, the junction kept 6 bases outside the gene matches. This CDR3 is built from 16 residues. CDR1 SGDLS and CDR2 YYNGEE come from the germline V gene. The chain's CDR3 is CASSVEPAGITDTQYF. The CDR3 region has the DNA TGTGCCAGCAGCGTAGAACCAGCGGGAATCACAGATACGCAGTATTTT.

This clonotype has at least ten counts. This chain links TRBV9 with TRBJ2-3, with 8 bases aligning to TRBD2. This CDR3 spans 16 amino acids. V shed 1 base and J 5 bases; nucleotides not matched to a gene: 9. CDR1 is SGDLS, CDR2 YYNGEE, per germline. The CDR3 DNA reads as TGTGCCAGCAGCGTATTTAGCGGGGCCGCCGGAGATACGCAGTATTTT. It specifies CASSVFSGAAGDTQYF.

Sample share makes this clonotype large. The chain links TRBV9 to TRBJ1-4; no definite D call. The V and J ends lost 4 bases and 3 bases respectively, with 13 bases between them. This CDR3 has 15 residues. Germline V lookup: CDR1 SGDLS, CDR2 YYNGEE. Written as DNA, the CDR3 is TGTGCCAGCAGCCCCCTATCTGGGCCTAATGAAAAACTGTTTTTT. It translates to CASSPLSGPNEKLFF.

This clonotype showed up just a few times. V is TRBV9 and J is TRBJ2-3, with D possibly matching TRBD1 (5 bases). The V end lost 6 bases, the J end lost 2 bases, and 16 bases lay between the germline ends. CDR1 is SGDLS, CDR2 YYNGEE, per germline. The CDR3 length is 15 residues. CDR3 coding DNA: TGTGCCAGCAATAGGTTGGGGCTAAACACAGATACGCAGTATTTT. Translating it yields CASNRLGLNTDTQYF.

The genes are TRBV9 and TRBJ2-1; D possibly corresponds to TRBD1 (6 bases). This CDR3 has 15 residues. Germline V lookup: CDR1 SGDLS, CDR2 YYNGEE. Trimming cost V 2 bases and J 1 base, with 10 bases left between them. This chain's CDR3 is CASSVGQQSYNEQFF. The CDR3 DNA sequence: TGTGCCAGCAGCGTCGGACAGCAATCCTACAATGAGCAGTTCTTC.

The chain combines TRBV9 with TRBJ2-2; 11 bases are a match to TRBD2. Trimming took 5 bases from V and 5 from J; bases not matched to a gene: 8. From germline, CDR1 is SGDLS and CDR2 YYNGEE. This CDR3 comprises 16 residues. CDR3 nucleotides: TGTGCCAGCAGTCCTAGCGGGGGGCCTGGAACCGGGGAGCTGTTTTTT. Protein: CASSPSGGPGTGELFF.

By its share, this clonotype is medium-sized (0.01 to 0.1%). The chain employs TRBV9 and TRBJ2-1; 8 bases match TRBD2. Germline V gene sequence: CDR1 SGDLS, CDR2 YYNGEE. The junction had 8 bases not matched to a gene; V was cut back by 5 bases and J by 7 bases. The CDR3 is 14 amino acids. In DNA, the CDR3 is TGTGCCAGCAGTGGCGGAAGCGGGAGTAATGAGCAGTTCTTC. It encodes CASSGGSGSNEQFF.